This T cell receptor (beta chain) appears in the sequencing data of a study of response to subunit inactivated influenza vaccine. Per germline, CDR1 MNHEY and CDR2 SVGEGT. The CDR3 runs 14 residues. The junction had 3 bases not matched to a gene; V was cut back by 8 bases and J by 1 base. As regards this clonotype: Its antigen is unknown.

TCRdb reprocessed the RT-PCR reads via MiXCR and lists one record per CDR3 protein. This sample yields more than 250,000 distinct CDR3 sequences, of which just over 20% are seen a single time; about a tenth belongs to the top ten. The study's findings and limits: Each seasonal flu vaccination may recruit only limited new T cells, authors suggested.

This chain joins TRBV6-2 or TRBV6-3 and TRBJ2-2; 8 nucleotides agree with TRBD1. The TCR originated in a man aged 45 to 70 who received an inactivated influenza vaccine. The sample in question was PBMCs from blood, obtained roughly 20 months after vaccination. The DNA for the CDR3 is TGTGCCAGCGACAGGGGCCAGAACACCGGGGAGCTGTTTTTT. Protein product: CASDRGQNTGELFF.